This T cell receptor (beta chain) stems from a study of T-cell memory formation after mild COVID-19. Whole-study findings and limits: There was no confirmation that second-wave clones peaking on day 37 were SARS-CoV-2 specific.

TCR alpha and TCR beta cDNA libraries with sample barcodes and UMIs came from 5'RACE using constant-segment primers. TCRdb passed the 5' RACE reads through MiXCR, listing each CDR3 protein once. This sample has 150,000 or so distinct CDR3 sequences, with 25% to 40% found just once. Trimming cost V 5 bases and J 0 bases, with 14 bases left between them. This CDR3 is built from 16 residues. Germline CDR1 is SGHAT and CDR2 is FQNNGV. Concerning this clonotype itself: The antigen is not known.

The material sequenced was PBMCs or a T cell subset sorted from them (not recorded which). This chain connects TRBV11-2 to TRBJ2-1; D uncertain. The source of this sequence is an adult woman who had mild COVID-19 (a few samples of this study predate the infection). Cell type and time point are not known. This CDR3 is CASSPLARGSYNEQFF. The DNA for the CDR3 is TGTGCCAGCAGCCCCCTGGCGAGAGGCTCCTACAATGAGCAGTTCTTC.